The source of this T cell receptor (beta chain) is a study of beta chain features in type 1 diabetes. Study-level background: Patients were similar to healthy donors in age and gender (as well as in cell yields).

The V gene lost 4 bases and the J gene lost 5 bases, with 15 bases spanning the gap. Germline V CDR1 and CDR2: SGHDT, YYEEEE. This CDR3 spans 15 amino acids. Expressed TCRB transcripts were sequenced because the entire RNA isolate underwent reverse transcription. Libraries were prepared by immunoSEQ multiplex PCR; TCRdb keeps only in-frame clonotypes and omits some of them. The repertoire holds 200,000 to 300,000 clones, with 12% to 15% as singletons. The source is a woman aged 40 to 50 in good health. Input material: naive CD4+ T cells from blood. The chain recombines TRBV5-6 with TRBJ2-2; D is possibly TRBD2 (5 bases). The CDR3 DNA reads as TGTGCCAGCAGCCCTGACGTACGAGGGACCGGGGAGCTGTTTTTT. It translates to CASSPDVRGTGELFF.